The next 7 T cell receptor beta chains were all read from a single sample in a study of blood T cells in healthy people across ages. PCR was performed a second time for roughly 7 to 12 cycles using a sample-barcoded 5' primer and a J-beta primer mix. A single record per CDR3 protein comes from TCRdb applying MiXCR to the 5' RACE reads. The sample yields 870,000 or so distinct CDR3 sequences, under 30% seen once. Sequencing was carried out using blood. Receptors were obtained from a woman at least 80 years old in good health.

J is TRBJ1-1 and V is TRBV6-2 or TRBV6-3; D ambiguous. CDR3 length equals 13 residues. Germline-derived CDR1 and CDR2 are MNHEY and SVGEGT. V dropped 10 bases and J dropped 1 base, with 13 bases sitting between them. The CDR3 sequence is CANNHGSNTEAFF. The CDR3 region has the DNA TGTGCCAACAACCATGGGTCGAACACTGAAGCTTTCTTT.

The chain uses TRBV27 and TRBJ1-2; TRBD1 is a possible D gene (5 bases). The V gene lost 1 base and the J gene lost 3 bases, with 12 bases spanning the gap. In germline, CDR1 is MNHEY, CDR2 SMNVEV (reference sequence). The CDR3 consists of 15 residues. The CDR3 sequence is CASSLLQGLDYGYTF. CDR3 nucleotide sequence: TGTGCCAGCAGTTTATTGCAGGGATTGGACTATGGCTACACCTTC.

CDR3 in DNA: TGTGCCAGCAGGGTGACAGGTTACAATGAGCAGTACTTC. Translating it yields CASRVTGYNEQYF. This chain uses TRBV6-1 with TRBJ2-5; D may be TRBD1 (6 bases). The CDR3 covers 13 residues. CDR1 is MNHNS, CDR2 SASEGT, per germline. Deletions cut 6 bases from V and 11 bases from J, with 19 bases between.

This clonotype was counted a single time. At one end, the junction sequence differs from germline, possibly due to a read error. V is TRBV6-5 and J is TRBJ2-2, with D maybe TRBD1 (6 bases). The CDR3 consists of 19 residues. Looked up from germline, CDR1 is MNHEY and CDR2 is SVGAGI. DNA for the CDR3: TGTGCCGGCAGTTACTCGAGGTCAGGGGCCGGACCTAACACCGGGGAGCTGTTTTTT. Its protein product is CAGSYSRSGAGPNTGELFF.

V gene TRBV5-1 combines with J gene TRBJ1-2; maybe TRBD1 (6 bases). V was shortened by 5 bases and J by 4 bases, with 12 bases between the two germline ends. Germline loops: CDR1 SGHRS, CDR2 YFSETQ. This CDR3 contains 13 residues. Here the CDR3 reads CASRQGSGYGYTF. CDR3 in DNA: TGCGCCAGCAGACAGGGATCCGGCTATGGCTACACCTTC.

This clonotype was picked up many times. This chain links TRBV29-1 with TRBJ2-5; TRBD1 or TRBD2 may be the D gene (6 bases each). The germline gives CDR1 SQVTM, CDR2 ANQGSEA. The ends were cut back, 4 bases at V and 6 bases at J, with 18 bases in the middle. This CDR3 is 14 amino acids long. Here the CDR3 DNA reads TGCAGCGTTGCTTATGGTACAGGGAGGCAGACCCAGTACTTC. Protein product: CSVAYGTGRQTQYF.

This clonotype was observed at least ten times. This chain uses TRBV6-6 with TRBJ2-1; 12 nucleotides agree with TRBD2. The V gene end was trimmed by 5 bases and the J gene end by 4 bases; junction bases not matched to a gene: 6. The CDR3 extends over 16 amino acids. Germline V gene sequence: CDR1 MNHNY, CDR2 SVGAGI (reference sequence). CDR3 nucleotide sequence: TGTGCCAGCAGTCCTGGACTAGCGGGGAAATACAATGAGCAGTTCTTC. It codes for CASSPGLAGKYNEQFF.